This T cell receptor (beta chain) derives from a study of monozygotic twins with inflammatory bowel disease. Sampling involved one blood draw (roughly 2.5 ml) for every donor. Notes on this clonotype: Its specificity is not known.

Study findings and constraints: Evidence did not back any single strong signal or clonotype linked to IBD. Heterogeneous immunosuppressive treatment regimens may have introduced variability into patient repertoires.

With the 5' RACE reads reprocessed, TCRdb shows one record per CDR3 protein and no DNA. In total, the table holds hundreds of thousands of distinct CDR3 sequences. There are 13 residues in the CDR3. The origin of this receptor is a human donor with ulcerative colitis or Crohn's disease, or a healthy co-twin of an affected twin (not recorded which). Sequenced: blood. The rearrangement uses TRBV12-3 or TRBV12-4 and TRBJ2-7; TCRdb gives TRBD2 as the D gene, but with no DNA this cannot be confirmed. The CDR3 is CASRGPGSHEQYF.